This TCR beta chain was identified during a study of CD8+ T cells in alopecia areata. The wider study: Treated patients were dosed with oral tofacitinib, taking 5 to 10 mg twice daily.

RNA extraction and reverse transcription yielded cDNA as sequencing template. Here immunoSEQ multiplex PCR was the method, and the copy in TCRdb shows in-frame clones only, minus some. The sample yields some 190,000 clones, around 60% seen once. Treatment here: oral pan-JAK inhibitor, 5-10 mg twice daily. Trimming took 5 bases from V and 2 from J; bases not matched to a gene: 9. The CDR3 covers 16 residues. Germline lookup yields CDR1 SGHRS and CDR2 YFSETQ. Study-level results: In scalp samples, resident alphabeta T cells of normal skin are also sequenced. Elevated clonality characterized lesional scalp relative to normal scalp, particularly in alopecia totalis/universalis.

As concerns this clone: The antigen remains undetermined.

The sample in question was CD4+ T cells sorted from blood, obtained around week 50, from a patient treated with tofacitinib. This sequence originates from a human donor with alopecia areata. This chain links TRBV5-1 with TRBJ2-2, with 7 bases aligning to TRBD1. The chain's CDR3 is CASRKTGTANTGELFF. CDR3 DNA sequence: TGCGCCAGCAGGAAAACCGGGACAGCTAACACCGGGGAGCTGTTTTTT.